The 29 T cell receptor beta chains presented below share a single source sample, sequenced in a study of cytomegalovirus exposure and HLA in healthy donors. Use of 60 Vbeta and 13 Jbeta primers characterized the PCR. The repertoire was sequenced with immunoSEQ multiplex PCR; TCRdb's copy has only in-frame clones and lacks some. The top ten hold 1.3% of the sample, which has about 160,000 clones, about 77% seen once. Specimen: PBMCs. These receptors originate from a woman between 50 and 59 years old in good health and CMV-seronegative.

The V gene is TRBV7-9, the J gene TRBJ2-6; weak D call: TRBD1 (6 bases). Trimming shortened V by 2 bases and J by 2 bases, and 10 bases separated the two germline ends. Germline V gene lookup returns CDR1 SEHNR and CDR2 FQNEAQ (reference sequence). This CDR3 is 16 amino acids long. The CDR3 bases are TGTGCCAGCAGCTTAACTGGGGGCACTGGGGCCAACGTCCTGACTTTC. Translating it yields CASSLTGGTGANVLTF.

The chain links TRBV11-2 to TRBJ2-1; D is uncertain. Trimming removed 1 base at V and 3 bases at J, with 10 bases between. CDR3 size: 15 residues. Germline V gene data show CDR1 as SGHAT and CDR2 as FQNNGV. CDR3 DNA: TGTGCCAGCAGCTTAGGAGTTGGCGGCTACAATGAGCAGTTCTTC. Translating gives CASSLGVGGYNEQFF.

The chain recombines TRBV6-4 with TRBJ1-5; TRBD1 is a possible D gene (6 bases). This CDR3 spans 16 amino acids. V lost 3 bases and J 3 bases, leaving 15 bases between the germline ends. The V gene's germline CDR1 is MRHNA and CDR2 SNTAGT. The DNA of the CDR3 is TGTGCCAGCAGTGAAAGGGGGAGGGGGTTCAATCAGCCCCAGCATTTT. As protein: CASSERGRGFNQPQHF.

The chain links TRBV4-2 to TRBJ2-2; perhaps TRBD2 as D (6 bases). Germline CDR1 is LGHNA and CDR2 is YNFKEQ. This CDR3 has 18 residues. V lost 0 bases and J lost 6, with 20 bases in between. CDR3 in DNA: TGTGCCAGCAGCCAAGAACCGGGACTGGCAATCGCGGCCGGGGAGCTGTTTTTT. Translated, it gives CASSQEPGLAIAAGELFF.

The chain joins TRBV4-3 to TRBJ2-2, with D unclear. The CDR3 consists of 16 residues. Trimming took off 3 bases at V and 5 bases at J, with 16 bases between the two ends. CDR1 and CDR2 from the germline V gene are LGHNA and YSLEER. The CDR3 bases are TGCGCCAGCAGCCATACCAGGTTGGGTATGACCGGGGAGCTGTTTTTT. It codes for CASSHTRLGMTGELFF.

This chain connects TRBV19 to TRBJ2-1; D perhaps matches TRBD1 (6 bases). The CDR3 is made up of 17 amino acids. Trimming removed 5 bases from V and 2 bases from J, with 19 bases in between. Germline lookup yields CDR1 LNHDA and CDR2 SQIVND (reference sequence). The DNA for the CDR3 is TGTGCCAGTAGTCCAGGGGACACCCTACTTACCTACAATGAGCAGTTCTTC. This sequence encodes CASSPGDTLLTYNEQFF. Supplemented by reference TRBV19 and TRBJ2-1, the full variable domain reads DGGITQSPKYLFRKEGQNVTLSCEQNLNHDAMYWYRQDPGQGLRLIYYSQIVNDFQKGDIAEGYSVSREKKESFPLTVTSAQKNPTAFYLCASSPGDTLLTYNEQFFGPGTRLTVL.

This chain links TRBV28 with TRBJ1-1; D gene ambiguous. CDR3 length: 13 residues. Deletions cut 2 bases from V and 1 base from J, with 5 bases between. CDR1 and CDR2 from the germline V gene are MDHEN and SYDVKM. CDR3 sequence reads: CASSLVQNTEAFF. For the CDR3, the DNA is TGTGCCAGCAGTTTAGTCCAGAACACTGAAGCTTTCTTT.

V and J are TRBV5-1 and TRBJ2-5; no clear D. Looked up from germline, CDR1 is SGHRS and CDR2 is YFSETQ. V was cut by 2 bases and J by 4 bases, with 12 bases left in between. The CDR3 runs 14 residues. The CDR3 DNA reads as TGCGCCAGCAGCTTTGCAGGTTTCGGAGAGACCCAGTACTTC. Protein product: CASSFAGFGETQYF.

The J gene is TRBJ2-5, the V gene TRBV7-2; unclear D gene. V was pared by 5 bases and J by 4 bases, with 23 bases between. Germline CDR1 reads SGHTA; CDR2 reads FQGNSA. This CDR3 spans 17 amino acids. CDR3: CASSRVVGPLRGETQYF. The DNA for the CDR3 is TGTGCCAGCAGCCGCGTGGTCGGTCCCCTCCGAGGAGAGACCCAGTACTTC.

The J gene is TRBJ2-3, the V gene TRBV6-4; 8 bases are a match to TRBD1. Germline lookup yields CDR1 MRHNA and CDR2 SNTAGT. The V gene end was trimmed by 5 bases and the J gene end by 4 bases; junction bases not matched to a gene: 5. The CDR3 totals 14 residues. CDR3 DNA: TGTGCCAGCAGTCCCGACAGGGGAGCAGATACGCAGTATTTT. Amino acid sequence: CASSPDRGADTQYF.

V gene TRBV5-6 combines with J gene TRBJ1-1; 11 bases line up with TRBD1. The CDR3 covers 17 residues. CDR1 is SGHDT and CDR2 is YYEEEE in the germline V gene. Unmatched junction bases numbered 4, after V lost 0 bases and J lost 0 bases. The CDR3 coding sequence is TGTGCCAGCAGCTTGGGGACAGGGGGCCGGATGAACACTGAAGCTTTCTTT. Translation gives CASSLGTGGRMNTEAFF.

The CDR3 loop is CASSLSGTGDEKLFF. CDR3 DNA sequence: TGTGCCAGCAGCCTATCCGGGACAGGGGATGAAAAACTGTTTTTT. The gene calls are TRBV4-2 and TRBJ1-4; 10 nucleotides match TRBD1. J gave up 6 bases and V 4 bases, and 5 bases lay outside the gene matches. The CDR3 contains 15 residues. CDR1 is LGHNA and CDR2 is YNFKEQ in the germline V gene.

The rearrangement links TRBV28 to TRBJ1-2; D gene unclear. V lost 7 bases and J 4 bases, leaving 7 bases between the germline ends. The CDR3 is 11 amino acids. Looked up from germline, CDR1 is MDHEN and CDR2 is SYDVKM. The CDR3 DNA follows: TGTGCCAGCAAGGAGATCTATGGCTACACCTTC. It specifies CASKEIYGYTF.

The chain combines TRBV19 with TRBJ1-5; maybe TRBD1 (6 bases). This CDR3 contains 12 residues. V was cut by 9 bases and J by 7 bases, with 13 bases left in between. Germline CDR1 is LNHDA and CDR2 is SQIVND (reference sequence). The CDR3 spells CASNTGQQPQHF. CDR3 nucleotide sequence: TGTGCCAGCAACACAGGGCAGCAGCCCCAGCATTTT.

This CDR3 is CASSEFGGTYEQYF. The CDR3 DNA sequence: TGTGCCAGCAGTGAATTTGGGGGCACCTACGAGCAGTACTTC. The chain links TRBV25-1 to TRBJ2-7; D perhaps matches TRBD1 (6 bases). The CDR3 extends over 14 amino acids. In germline, CDR1 is MGHDK, CDR2 SYGVNS. V lost 1 base to trimming and J lost 2 bases, with 9 bases between them.

This sequence joins TRBV28 and TRBJ1-5; 10 nucleotides match TRBD1. V shed 7 bases and J 5 bases; nucleotides not matched to a gene: 8. The V gene's germline CDR1 is MDHEN and CDR2 SYDVKM. The CDR3 covers 15 residues. This chain's CDR3 is CASTWGDRGYQPQHF. CDR3 nucleotides: TGTGCCAGCACCTGGGGGGACAGGGGTTATCAGCCCCAGCATTTT. Full variable domain (outside the CDR3, taken from reference TRBV28 and TRBJ1-5): DVKVTQSSRYLVKRTGEKVFLECVQDMDHENMFWYRQDPGLGLRLIYFSYDVKMKEKGDIPEGYSVSREKKERFSLILESASTNQTSMYLCASTWGDRGYQPQHFGDGTRLSIL.

The genes are TRBV9 and TRBJ2-7, with 11 bases aligning to TRBD2. The length of the CDR3 is 15 residues. The V segment lost 1 base and the J segment 3 bases; nucleotides outside the gene matches: 3. Germline CDR1 SGDLS, CDR2 YYNGEE. Here the CDR3 reads CASSVTSGSIYEQYF. In nucleotides, the CDR3 is TGTGCCAGCAGCGTAACTAGCGGGAGTATCTACGAGCAGTACTTC.

Here the CDR3 DNA reads TGCGCCAGCAGCTCACAGGGGGTAAGTTACGAGCAGTACTTC. Translation gives CASSSQGVSYEQYF. J is TRBJ2-7 and V is TRBV5-1, with 8 bases fitting TRBD1. Germline lookup yields CDR1 SGHRS and CDR2 YFSETQ. Trimming removed 3 bases from V and 4 bases from J; junction bases left unmatched: 6. This CDR3 has 14 amino acids. The full variable domain, in which reference TRBV5-1 and TRBJ2-7 provide the parts outside the CDR3, is KAGVTQTPRYLIKTRGQQVTLSCSPISGHRSVSWYQQTPGQGLQFLFEYFSETQRNKGNFPGRFSGRQFSNSRSEMNVSTLELGDSALYLCASSSQGVSYEQYFGPGTRLTVT.

This chain uses TRBV7-9 with TRBJ2-7, with D perhaps matching TRBD1 (5 bases). The CDR3 has 14 amino acids. Germline loops: CDR1 SEHNR, CDR2 FQNEAQ (reference sequence). V dropped 5 bases and J dropped 3 bases, with 14 bases sitting between them. CDR3 nucleotides: TGTGCCAGCAGCCCTACGATGGGGCACTACGAGCAGTACTTC. This sequence encodes CASSPTMGHYEQYF.

For the CDR3, the DNA is TGTGCCAGCAGCTTACCTAAGCAAGAGACCCAGTACTTC. Protein: CASSLPKQETQYF. This rearrangement joins TRBV5-4 to TRBJ2-5; D not certain. Per the germline V gene, CDR1 is SGHNT and CDR2 is YYREEE (reference sequence). This CDR3 is 13 amino acids long. With 2 bases removed from V and 2 bases from J, the gap between germline ends came to 7 bases.

The rearrangement joins TRBV4-3 to TRBJ2-3, with 14 nucleotides matching TRBD2. The ends lost 1 base at V and 5 bases at J; junction bases unmatched: 5. The germline V gene has CDR1 LGHNA and CDR2 YSLEER. The CDR3 has 17 amino acids. This CDR3 reads CASSQGTSGGTEDTQYF. CDR3 nucleotide sequence: TGCGCCAGCAGCCAAGGGACTAGCGGGGGGACCGAAGATACGCAGTATTTT.

This clone was seen just once. This chain joins TRBV18 and TRBJ2-2, with 8 bases aligning to TRBD1. The CDR3 is made up of 16 amino acids. The junction had 9 bases not matched to a gene; V was cut back by 3 bases and J by 6 bases. Per germline, CDR1 KGHSH and CDR2 LQKENI. The CDR3 nucleotides are TGTGCCAGCTCACCCAGACAGGGGTCGGGACCCGGGGAGCTGTTTTTT. Its translation: CASSPRQGSGPGELFF.

The chain joins TRBV6-5 to TRBJ2-7; D is possibly TRBD2 (5 bases). The CDR3 covers 12 residues. Deletions cut 2 bases from V and 5 bases from J, with 7 bases between. CDR1 and CDR2 from the germline V gene are MNHEY and SVGAGI. DNA for the CDR3: TGTGCCAGCAGTTACCGGGGTGACGAGCAGTACTTC. Translated: CASSYRGDEQYF.

This clone was recorded a few times. The chain recombines TRBV7-2 with TRBJ1-5, with TRBD1 matching 7 bases. The CDR3 has 17 residues. V gave up 6 bases and J gave up 2 bases; unmatched junction bases: 13. Germline V gene data show CDR1 as SGHTA and CDR2 as FQGNSA. The CDR3 nucleotides read TGTGCCAGCAGTCCAGGCTGGGGACAGCGGGGCAATCAGCCCCAGCATTTT. Encoded protein: CASSPGWGQRGNQPQHF.

The rearrangement links TRBV9 to TRBJ2-7, with 7 bases that match TRBD2. V shed 3 bases and J 2 bases; nucleotides not matched to a gene: 5. Germline V gene lookup returns CDR1 SGDLS and CDR2 YYNGEE. The CDR3 has 14 amino acids. CDR3 region: CASSARGVTYEQYF. CDR3 nucleotides: TGTGCCAGCAGCGCCCGGGGGGTAACCTACGAGCAGTACTTC.

V is TRBV7-9 and J is TRBJ2-3; 13 bases agree with TRBD2. CDR3 length: 16 residues. Per germline, CDR1 SEHNR and CDR2 FQNEAQ (reference sequence). The trim removed 4 bases at V and 5 bases at J, leaving 6 bases unmatched. CDR3: CASSWGLAGSVDTQYF. CDR3 in DNA: TGTGCCAGCAGCTGGGGACTAGCGGGGTCTGTAGATACGCAGTATTTT.

There are a few counts of this clone. J is TRBJ1-1 and V is TRBV10-1; unclear D gene. CDR1 WNHNN and CDR2 SYGVQD come from the germline V gene (reference sequence). This CDR3 has 14 residues. Between the trimmed V and J ends, which lost 0 bases and 0 bases, there was a span of 5 bases. The CDR3 loop reads CASSESHLNTEAFF. CDR3 coding DNA: TGCGCCAGCAGTGAGTCACACCTGAACACTGAAGCTTTCTTT.

The chain has TRBV15 and TRBJ2-7; D is unclear. This CDR3 comprises 14 residues. V was cut by 0 bases and J by 2 bases, with 8 bases left in between. Germline CDR1 LNHNV, CDR2 YYDKDF (reference sequence). The CDR3 reads CATSRDKGAYEQYF. The CDR3 nucleotides read TGTGCCACCAGCAGAGATAAAGGAGCCTACGAGCAGTACTTC. The complete variable domain, with remaining parts taken from reference TRBV15 and TRBJ2-7, reads DAMVIQNPRYQVTQFGKPVTLSCSQTLNHNVMYWYQQKSSQAPKLLFHYYDKDFNNEADTPDNFQSRRPNTSFCFLDIRSPGLGDTAMYLCATSRDKGAYEQYFGPGTRLTVT.

As DNA, the CDR3 is TGTGCCAGCAGCTTGGCCCCGCAGGGGTATGGCTACACCTTC. Its translation is CASSLAPQGYGYTF. The chain combines TRBV5-6 with TRBJ1-2; tentatively, D is TRBD1 (6 bases). There are 14 residues in the CDR3. Germline CDR1 reads SGHDT; CDR2 reads YYEEEE. V dropped 0 bases and J dropped 5 bases, with 11 bases sitting between them.